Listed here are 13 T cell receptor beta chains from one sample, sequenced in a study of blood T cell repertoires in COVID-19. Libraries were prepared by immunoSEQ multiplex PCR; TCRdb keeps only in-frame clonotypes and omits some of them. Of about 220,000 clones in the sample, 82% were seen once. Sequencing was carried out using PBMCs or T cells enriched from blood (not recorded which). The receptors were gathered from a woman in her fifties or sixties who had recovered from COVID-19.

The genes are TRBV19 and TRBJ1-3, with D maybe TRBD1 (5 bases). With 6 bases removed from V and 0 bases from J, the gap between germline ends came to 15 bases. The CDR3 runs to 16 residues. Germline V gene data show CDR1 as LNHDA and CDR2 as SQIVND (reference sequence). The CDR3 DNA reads TGTGCCAGTAGCGGGACTACCGGGCCCTCTGGAAACACCATATATTTT. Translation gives CASSGTTGPSGNTIYF. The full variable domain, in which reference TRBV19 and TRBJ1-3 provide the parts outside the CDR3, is DGGITQSPKYLFRKEGQNVTLSCEQNLNHDAMYWYRQDPGQGLRLIYYSQIVNDFQKGDIAEGYSVSREKKESFPLTVTSAQKNPTAFYLCASSGTTGPSGNTIYFGEGSWLTVV.

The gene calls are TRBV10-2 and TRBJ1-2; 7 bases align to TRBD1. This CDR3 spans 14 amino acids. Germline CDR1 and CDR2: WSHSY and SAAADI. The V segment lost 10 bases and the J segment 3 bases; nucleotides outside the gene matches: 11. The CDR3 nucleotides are TGCGCCACCCGGGACAGCTCTATGGACTATGGCTACACCTTC. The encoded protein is CATRDSSMDYGYTF.

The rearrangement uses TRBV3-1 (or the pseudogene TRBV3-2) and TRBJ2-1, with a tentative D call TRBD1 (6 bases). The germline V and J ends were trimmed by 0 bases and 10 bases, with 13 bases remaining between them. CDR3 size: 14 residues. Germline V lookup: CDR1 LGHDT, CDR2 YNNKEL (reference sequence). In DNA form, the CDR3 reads TGTGCCAGCAGCCAAGAAACAGCGACAGGCGAGCAGTTCTTC. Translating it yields CASSQETATGEQFF.

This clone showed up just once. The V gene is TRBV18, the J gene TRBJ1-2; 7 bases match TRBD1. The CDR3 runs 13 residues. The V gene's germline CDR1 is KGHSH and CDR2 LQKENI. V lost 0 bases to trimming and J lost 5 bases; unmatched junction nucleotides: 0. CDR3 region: CASSPPGQYGYTF. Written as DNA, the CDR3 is TGTGCCAGCTCACCACCGGGACAGTATGGCTACACCTTC.

In DNA form, the CDR3 reads TGTGCCAGCAGTTACTCTGCGGGACAGGAGATTTACGAGCAGTACTTC. It is translated as CASSYSAGQEIYEQYF. The chain recombines TRBV6-5 with TRBJ2-7, with 8 bases aligning to TRBD1. CDR1 is MNHEY and CDR2 is SVGAGI in the germline V gene. CDR3 length equals 16 residues. The junction had 8 bases not matched to a gene; V was cut back by 0 bases and J by 4 bases.

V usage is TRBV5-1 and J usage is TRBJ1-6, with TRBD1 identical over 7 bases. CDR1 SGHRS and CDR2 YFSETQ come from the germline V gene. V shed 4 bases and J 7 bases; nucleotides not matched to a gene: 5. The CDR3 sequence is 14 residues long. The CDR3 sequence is CASSADRRNSPLHF. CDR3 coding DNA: TGCGCCAGCAGCGCGGACAGGCGGAATTCACCCCTCCACTTT.

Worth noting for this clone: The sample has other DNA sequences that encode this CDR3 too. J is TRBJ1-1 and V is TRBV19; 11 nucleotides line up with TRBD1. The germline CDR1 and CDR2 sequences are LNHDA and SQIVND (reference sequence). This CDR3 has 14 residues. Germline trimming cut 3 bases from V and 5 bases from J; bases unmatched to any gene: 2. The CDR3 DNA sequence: TGTGCCAGTAGTATCGGGACAGGGGGGACTGAAGCTTTCTTT. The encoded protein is CASSIGTGGTEAFF. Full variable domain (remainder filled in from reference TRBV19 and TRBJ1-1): DGGITQSPKYLFRKEGQNVTLSCEQNLNHDAMYWYRQDPGQGLRLIYYSQIVNDFQKGDIAEGYSVSREKKESFPLTVTSAQKNPTAFYLCASSIGTGGTEAFFGQGTRLTVV.

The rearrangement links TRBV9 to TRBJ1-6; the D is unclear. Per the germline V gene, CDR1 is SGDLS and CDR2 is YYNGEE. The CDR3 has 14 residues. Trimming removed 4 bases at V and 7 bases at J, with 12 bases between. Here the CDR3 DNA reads TGTGCCAGCAGCCCCGACGCAGGCAATTCACCCCTCCACTTT. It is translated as CASSPDAGNSPLHF.

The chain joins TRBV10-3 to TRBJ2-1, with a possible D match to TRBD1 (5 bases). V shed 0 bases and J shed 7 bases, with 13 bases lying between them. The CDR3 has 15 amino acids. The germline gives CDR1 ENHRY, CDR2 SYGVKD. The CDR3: CAISESQGVKNEQFF. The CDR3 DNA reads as TGTGCCATCAGTGAGTCCCAAGGGGTGAAGAATGAGCAGTTCTTC.

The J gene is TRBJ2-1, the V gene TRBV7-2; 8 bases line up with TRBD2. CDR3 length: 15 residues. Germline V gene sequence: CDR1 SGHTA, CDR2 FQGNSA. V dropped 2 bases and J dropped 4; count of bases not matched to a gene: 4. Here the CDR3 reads CASSLSTSGYNEQFF. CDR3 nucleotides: TGTGCCAGCAGCTTATCAACTAGCGGATACAATGAGCAGTTCTTC.

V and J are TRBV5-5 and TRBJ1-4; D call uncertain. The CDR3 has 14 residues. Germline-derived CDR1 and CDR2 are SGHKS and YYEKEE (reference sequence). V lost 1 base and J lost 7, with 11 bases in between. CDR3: CASSLFRGTEKLFF. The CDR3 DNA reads TGTGCCAGCAGCTTGTTCCGGGGTACTGAAAAACTGTTTTTT.

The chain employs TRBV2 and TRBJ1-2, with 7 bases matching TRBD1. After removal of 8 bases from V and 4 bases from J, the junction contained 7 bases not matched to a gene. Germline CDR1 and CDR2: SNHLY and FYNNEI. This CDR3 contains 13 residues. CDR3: CASRPGTAYGYTF. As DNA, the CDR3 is TGTGCCAGCCGTCCCGGGACAGCCTATGGCTACACCTTC.

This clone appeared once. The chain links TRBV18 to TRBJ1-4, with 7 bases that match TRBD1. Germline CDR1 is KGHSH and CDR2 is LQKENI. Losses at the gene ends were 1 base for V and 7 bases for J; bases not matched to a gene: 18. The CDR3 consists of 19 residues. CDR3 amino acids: CASSPLPRSTGSGSEKLFF. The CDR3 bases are TGTGCCAGCTCACCACTCCCCCGCTCGACAGGGAGCGGTAGTGAAAAACTGTTTTTT.